This T cell receptor (beta chain) was sequenced in a study of T cell responses to AZD1222 COVID-19 vaccine. Regarding the study as a whole: The donor cohort was predominantly white British with a female majority, and clonal diversity may have been underestimated.

TCRdb's copy holds only in-frame clones and misses some; the assay was immunoSEQ multiplex PCR. The data contain 150,000 to 200,000 clones, just over 85% of them singletons. The V end was cut by 4 bases, the J end by 6 bases, with 12 bases between. This CDR3 region has 14 residues. Germline V CDR1 and CDR2: LGHDT, YNNKEL (reference sequence). As concerns this clone: Its antigen remains unidentified.

The receptor's source is an adult who received the AZD1222 COVID-19 vaccine. Sequencing used peripheral blood, obtained 28 days after the second AZD1222 dose. The chain combines TRBV3-1 (or the pseudogene TRBV3-2) with TRBJ2-2; D gene ambiguous. CDR3 loop: CASSPSTVSGELFF. The CDR3 coding sequence is TGTGCCAGCAGCCCCTCGACGGTCTCCGGGGAGCTGTTTTTT.